The rows below give T cell receptor beta chains drawn from one sample of a study of cytomegalovirus exposure and HLA in healthy donors. Generated by immunoSEQ multiplex PCR, the TCRdb table keeps only in-frame clones and is missing some. The sample has about 190,000 clones, about four fifths seen once; the top ten hold approximately 3%. Sequencing was done on a sample of PBMCs. These receptor sequences come from a woman between 18 and 29 years old in good health and CMV-seropositive. CDR3s leave out the opening cysteine and the closing phenylalanine or tryptophan.

TRBJ1-4,TRBV11-1,ASTTDRSAEKLF
TRBJ2-5,TRBV18,ASSPGGTIETQY
TRBJ1-2,TRBV29-1,SVDSSGGLGYT
TRBJ2-5,TRBV11-2,ASSKTGGAGETQY
TRBJ1-2,TRBV5-8,ASAIQPGQGFGYT
TRBJ1-1,TRBV6-5,ASSDGRGAF
TRBJ1-6,TRBV2,ASSGTGDNSPLH
TRBJ1-1,TRBV5-6,ASSLGQPDEAF
TRBJ1-2,TRBV28,ASSLVGTNYGYT
TRBJ2-5,TRBV6-5,ASSYYRGGETQY
TRBJ1-1,TRBV6-5,ASSYRRTGFVTEAF
TRBJ1-2,TRBV19,ASTQGVVGYT
TRBJ2-7,TRBV5-4,ASSGGQGSPYEQY
TRBJ2-3,TRBV5-6,ASSLAGTSLMDTQY
TRBJ1-4,TRBV6-5,ASSYGQGIGKLF
TRBJ2-5,TRBV6-6,ASSLQGAETQY
TRBJ2-4,TRBV9,ASSLRLQGNIQY
TRBJ2-1,TRBV4-2,ASSPGLEQF
TRBJ1-2,TRBV6-4,ASRADSASVDYGYT
TRBJ1-1,TRBV7-5,AKADRSEAF
TRBJ1-3,TRBV2,ASSPSVYSGNTIY
TRBJ2-3,TRBV5-6,ASSSETSGGLTDTQY
TRBJ2-1,TRBV2,AKMLSGSGGGYNEQF
TRBJ1-1,TRBV27,ASSRQLTMNTEAF
TRBJ2-3,TRBV7-9,ASSVRQGTTDTQY
TRBJ2-2,TRBV6-5,ASRGQHLNTGELF